A selection of T cell receptor beta chains follows, all from one sample in a study of shared clonotypes between healthy human individuals. Clones were read by immunoSEQ multiplex PCR, and TCRdb kept only the in-frame ones, dropping some. The data contain 2 million to 2.5 million clones, about 90% of them singletons. Sequencing input: naive CD4+ T cells from PBMCs. Receptors originate from a man in his late teens or twenties in good health. Some clones in this sample may be carry-over from other donors' samples. The CDR3 runs from the conserved cysteine through the conserved F or W. D genes are given only for firm matches. Not every row has a clone size; where given, it reads once, few, many or a size class.

D gene	V gene	clone size	J gene	CDR3 DNA	CDR3 protein
TRBD2	TRBV28	-	TRBJ2-7	TGTGCCAGCAGTTTTTACGGTCCTAGCGGGACCCACGAGCAGTACTTC	CASSFYGPSGTHEQYF
-	TRBV5-1	-	TRBJ2-7	TGCGCCAGCAGCCCGACGATAGTGACCTACGAGCAGTACTTC	CASSPTIVTYEQYF
-	TRBV7-9	-	TRBJ1-1	TGTGCCAGCAGCTGGGGGAACACTGAAGCTTTCTTT	CASSWGNTEAFF
TRBD1	TRBV27	-	TRBJ1-1	TGTGCCAGCAGTCCATTTGTCGGGACAGTGGGGGCGGCTTTCTTT	CASSPFVGTVGAAFF
-	TRBV28	-	TRBJ1-5	TGTGCCAGCAGTGGAAGTGGGTCCGGGGGCAATCAGCCCCAGCATTTT	CASSGSGSGGNQPQHF
TRBD1	TRBV28	once	TRBJ2-2	TGTGCCAGCAGTCCATCGGACGGACAGGGAGGAACCGGGGAGCTGTTTTTT	CASSPSDGQGGTGELFF
-	TRBV2	-	TRBJ2-1	TGTGCCAGCAAGGGCAGGACTGGTTTTAGGGATGAGCAGTTCTTC	CASKGRTGFRDEQFF
TRBD1	TRBV29-1	-	TRBJ1-2	TGCAGCGCCGGAGACAGGGAGGTCTATGGCTACACCTTC	CSAGDREVYGYTF
-	TRBV13	-	TRBJ2-1	TGTGCCAGCAGCCAAATACCACGGCATACCCCCAATGAGCAGTTCTTC	CASSQIPRHTPNEQFF
-	TRBV29-1	-	TRBJ2-5	TGCAGCGCCCGTCATCTGGGGAAAGAGACCCAGTACTTC	CSARHLGKETQYF
TRBD2	TRBV9	once	TRBJ2-1	TGTGCCAGCAGCGCTCGAGGACTAGCGGTTAATGAGCAGTTCTTC	CASSARGLAVNEQFF
-	TRBV28	-	TRBJ2-1	TGTGCCAGCAGTTCCTCCCCGAGGGGAAACAATGAGCAGTTCTTC	CASSSSPRGNNEQFF
-	TRBV2	-	TRBJ2-2	TGTGCCAGCGGGGGGAACACCTACACCGGGGAGCTGTTTTTT	CASGGNTYTGELFF
-	TRBV5-1	-	TRBJ2-2	TGCGCCAGCAGCGCCCGACGGCAAAACACCGGGGAGCTGTTTTTT	CASSARRQNTGELFF
-	TRBV18	-	TRBJ2-1	TGTGCCAGCTCACCACCCCCCTGGGGCAATGAGCAGTTCTTC	CASSPPPWGNEQFF
TRBD1	TRBV19	-	TRBJ1-4	TGTGCCAGTAGGTGGACAGGGGAGGGGGAAAAACTGTTTTTT	CASRWTGEGEKLFF
TRBD1	TRBV10-3	-	TRBJ1-3	TGTGCCACCGGATTAACAGGGGAAAACACCATATATTTT	CATGLTGENTIYF
TRBD2	TRBV7-8	-	TRBJ2-3	TGTGCCAGCAGCTTAAGACTAGCGGGAGCTGGAGATACGCAGTATTTT	CASSLRLAGAGDTQYF
-	TRBV19	-	TRBJ1-1	TGTGCCAGTAGTGGACAACGGACAGTTATGAACACTGAAGCTTTCTTT	CASSGQRTVMNTEAFF
-	TRBV2	-	TRBJ2-7	TGTGCCAGCAGAGCATACAGGGTGCCTAACGAGCAGTACTTC	CASRAYRVPNEQYF
-	TRBV27	once	TRBJ2-1	TGTGCCAGCAGTTTAAAGTCTCGGAATGAGCAGTTCTTC	CASSLKSRNEQFF
TRBD2	TRBV2	-	TRBJ2-1	TGTGCCAGCAGTACAGGACTAGCGCAGAACAATGAGCAGTTCTTC	CASSTGLAQNNEQFF
-	TRBV6-1	once	TRBJ2-3	TGTGCCAGCATCCGGACCCCCACAGATACGCAGTATTTT	CASIRTPTDTQYF
TRBD1	TRBV5-4	-	TRBJ2-3	TGTGCCAGCAGCTTGTTACCAGGGGGCGGAGATACGCAGTATTTT	CASSLLPGGGDTQYF
-	TRBV19	-	TRBJ2-7	TGTGCCAGTAGTAGGGGTCGCCCCTGGTCCTCCGAGCAGTACTTC	CASSRGRPWSSEQYF
-	TRBV10-3	-	TRBJ2-2	TGTGCCATCAGTAGACCCGGGGGGCGCGAGACCGGGGAGCTGTTTTTT	CAISRPGGRETGELFF
TRBD1	TRBV5-1	-	TRBJ2-2	TGCGCCAGCAGTTACGGGACAGGGAACGGGGAGCTGTTTTTT	CASSYGTGNGELFF
-	TRBV5-4	-	TRBJ2-7	TGTGCCAGCAGCCCATGGGGTGGGGCAGGCCGACCCTACGAGCAGTACTTC	CASSPWGGAGRPYEQYF
-	TRBV6-5	-	TRBJ1-3	TGTGCCAGCAGTGCTTGGGGAAACACCATATATTTT	CASSAWGNTIYF
-	TRBV5-1	-	TRBJ2-1	TGCGCCAGCAGTCGGGACTCCTACAATGAGCAGTTCTTC	CASSRDSYNEQFF
-	TRBV27	-	TRBJ1-2	TGTGCCAGCAGTTTATCAGCGTCCTATGGCTACACCTTC	CASSLSASYGYTF
-	TRBV6-1	-	TRBJ1-5	TGTGCCAGCAGTGAAACCTCCTGGTATCAGCCCCAGCATTTT	CASSETSWYQPQHF
-	TRBV28	-	TRBJ2-7	TGTGCCAGCAGCCAGGCCACGGACGAGCAGTACTTC	CASSQATDEQYF
-	TRBV7-2	-	TRBJ1-1	TGTGCCAGCAGCCTCACACGACAGAACACTGAAGCTTTCTTT	CASSLTRQNTEAFF
-	TRBV28	-	TRBJ2-7	TGTGCCAGCTTGGGTGGGGCAAGGTACGAGCAGTACTTC	CASLGGARYEQYF